This TCR beta chain emerged from a study of neurological immune-mediated disorders. Using its own MiXCR run on the 5' RACE reads, TCRdb lists one record per CDR3 protein. The table shows 40,000 to 55,000 distinct CDR3 sequences, with roughly 3% occurring only once. This CDR3 comprises 13 residues. The ends lost 7 bases at V and 0 bases at J; junction bases unmatched: 1. Germline V lookup: CDR1 SGHTS, CDR2 YDEGEE. The origin of this receptor is a woman aged 45-60 years with multiple sclerosis. The specimen sequenced was PBMCs. The chain uses TRBV5-8 and TRBJ2-1; 7 bases fit TRBD1. CDR3 in amino acids: CASGTDSYNEQFF. CDR3 nucleotide sequence: TGTGCCAGCGGGACAGACTCCTACAATGAGCAGTTCTTC.